One sample yielded the 18 T cell receptor beta chains listed below, sequenced in a study of T-cell memory formation after mild COVID-19. From the 5' RACE reads, TCRdb called clonotypes with MiXCR, one entry per CDR3 protein. The data show fewer than 250,000 distinct CDR3 sequences, about 10% seen once. The sequencing sample was made of PBMCs or a T cell subset sorted from them (not recorded which). The receptors come from a man aged 18 to 30 who had mild COVID-19 (a few samples of this study predate the infection). Cell type and time point are not known.

This clonotype occurred a few times. CDR3 sequence reads: CASRTVRWDSPLHF. The CDR3 bases are TGTGCCAGCAGGACCGTGAGGTGGGATTCACCCCTCCACTTT. The chain joins TRBV6-2 or TRBV6-3 to TRBJ1-6, with D hard to call. Trimming cost V 6 bases and J 8 bases, with 14 bases left between them. In germline, CDR1 is MNHEY, CDR2 SVGEGT. This CDR3 is 14 amino acids long.

The chain combines TRBV7-2 with TRBJ1-1, with D possibly being TRBD1 (6 bases). Germline V lookup: CDR1 SGHTA, CDR2 FQGNSA. Trimming took off 5 bases at V and 4 bases at J, with 11 bases between the two ends. The CDR3 has 13 residues. CDR3 bases: TGTGCCAGCAGCGGAACGGGGGCCACTGAAGCTTTCTTT. It is translated as CASSGTGATEAFF.

V and J are TRBV12-3 or TRBV12-4 and TRBJ2-2, with TRBD2 matching over 7 bases. The CDR3 loop spans 12 amino acids. Trimming at V came to 6 bases and at J to 6 bases, leaving 1 base not matched to a gene. CDR3 nucleotide sequence: TGTGCCAGCAGACTAGCGCCCGGGGAGCTGTTTTTT. This encodes CASRLAPGELFF.

This rearrangement joins TRBV7-2 to TRBJ2-2; D is undetermined. Trimming removed 3 bases from V and 0 bases from J, with 8 bases in between. CDR3 size: 15 residues. Germline assignment: CDR1 SGHTA and CDR2 FQGNSA. DNA for the CDR3: TGTGCCAGCAGCTTCAACGGACCGAACACCGGGGAGCTGTTTTTT. Translation: CASSFNGPNTGELFF.

The chain links TRBV28 to TRBJ1-5; D unclear. Trimming left V 4 bases short and J 7 bases short, with 17 bases between. The CDR3 has 15 amino acids. Germline CDR1 is MDHEN and CDR2 is SYDVKM. The CDR3 spells CASSSPEEGEQPQHF. In DNA, the CDR3 is TGTGCCAGCAGTTCTCCTGAGGAGGGCGAACAGCCCCAGCATTTT. The full variable domain, in which reference TRBV28 and TRBJ1-5 provide the parts outside the CDR3, is DVKVTQSSRYLVKRTGEKVFLECVQDMDHENMFWYRQDPGLGLRLIYFSYDVKMKEKGDIPEGYSVSREKKERFSLILESASTNQTSMYLCASSSPEEGEQPQHFGDGTRLSIL.

The chain carries TRBV7-6 and TRBJ2-3; D is ambiguous. Germline CDR1 and CDR2: SGHVS and FNYEAQ. The CDR3 contains 16 residues. The germline V and J ends were trimmed by 2 bases and 2 bases, with 14 bases remaining between them. The CDR3 DNA is TGTGCCAGCAGCTTATCCACCCGATTGAACACAGATACGCAGTATTTT. Encoded protein: CASSLSTRLNTDTQYF.

J is TRBJ2-4 and V is TRBV6-5, with D possibly matching TRBD2 (5 bases). Trimming took 0 bases from V and 3 from J, leaving 15 bases between them. The CDR3 runs 17 residues. The germline V gene has CDR1 MNHEY and CDR2 SVGAGI. This CDR3 is CASSYSSPAGGKNIQYF. Written as DNA, the CDR3 is TGTGCCAGCAGTTACTCGAGTCCGGCTGGAGGCAAAAACATTCAGTACTTC.

The CDR3 loop reads CASSPGQAGVGGYTF. The CDR3 DNA is TGTGCCAGCTCACCAGGCCAGGCCGGGGTTGGCGGCTACACCTTC. J is TRBJ1-2 and V is TRBV18; no firm D call. The CDR3 loop spans 15 amino acids. CDR1 and CDR2 from the germline V gene are KGHSH and LQKENI. V was shortened by 2 bases and J by 8 bases, with 18 bases between the two germline ends.

This clonotype was picked up a small number of times. The V and J genes are TRBV7-8 and TRBJ2-3; D not resolved. Germline V gives CDR1 SGHVS, CDR2 FQNEAQ. The CDR3 runs to 16 residues. Trimming took off 0 bases at V and 0 bases at J, with 10 bases between the two ends. Here the CDR3 DNA reads TGTGCCAGCAGCTTAGCCAGAGTATCTAGCACAGATACGCAGTATTTT. It encodes CASSLARVSSTDTQYF.

The rearrangement joins TRBV5-1 to TRBJ1-5, with a possible D match to TRBD1 (5 bases). This CDR3 is 15 amino acids long. Trimming took 0 bases from V and 3 from J, leaving 10 bases between them. The germline CDR1 and CDR2 sequences are SGHRS and YFSETQ. The CDR3 sequence is CASSLGAGPNQPQHF. The CDR3 DNA follows: TGCGCCAGCAGCTTGGGAGCGGGACCCAATCAGCCCCAGCATTTT.

There are a few counts of this clonotype. The CDR3 region has the DNA TGCGCCAGCAGCCAGGACCGGGACAGGGGAGGCTACACCTTC. Protein product: CASSQDRDRGGYTF. The genes are TRBV4-1 and TRBJ1-2; 10 bases are a match to TRBD1. Germline V gives CDR1 MGHRA, CDR2 YSYEKL. The CDR3 is 14 residues long. J was trimmed by 8 bases and V by 3 bases; bases with no gene match: 6.

This clonotype occurred many times. This chain uses TRBV7-9 with TRBJ2-1; D gene unclear. V was trimmed by 5 bases and J by 5 bases, leaving 10 bases between them. This CDR3 comprises 13 residues. Germline-derived CDR1 and CDR2 are SEHNR and FQNEAQ (reference sequence). Written as DNA, the CDR3 is TGTGCCAGCAGCATATTCGACAACAATGAGCAGTTCTTC. It specifies CASSIFDNNEQFF.

This chain links TRBV6-5 with TRBJ2-7; weak D call: TRBD2 (6 bases). The CDR3 has 16 residues. V dropped 6 bases and J dropped 2 bases, with 20 bases sitting between them. Germline CDR1 and CDR2: MNHEY and SVGAGI. In DNA form, the CDR3 reads TGTGCCAGCAGCCCCTTGGGGACTCCTCGCCCCTACGAGCAGTACTTC. Amino acid sequence: CASSPLGTPRPYEQYF.

V usage is TRBV5-1 and J usage is TRBJ1-3, with D possibly being TRBD1 (5 bases). The CDR3 runs 15 residues. Between the trimmed V and J ends, which lost 1 base and 2 bases, there was a span of 10 bases. The germline gives CDR1 SGHRS, CDR2 YFSETQ. The CDR3, as DNA: TGCGCCAGCAGCTTGTGGGGCAGCACTGGAAACACCATATATTTT. Encoded protein: CASSLWGSTGNTIYF. The full variable domain, in which reference TRBV5-1 and TRBJ1-3 provide the parts outside the CDR3, is KAGVTQTPRYLIKTRGQQVTLSCSPISGHRSVSWYQQTPGQGLQFLFEYFSETQRNKGNFPGRFSGRQFSNSRSEMNVSTLELGDSALYLCASSLWGSTGNTIYFGEGSWLTVV.

The chain couples TRBV6-5 to TRBJ2-7; D is unclear. The ends were cut back, 2 bases at V and 5 bases at J, with 13 bases in the middle. Germline V gives CDR1 MNHEY, CDR2 SVGAGI. This CDR3 has 14 residues. CDR3 in amino acids: CASSYHPAGDEQYF. DNA of the CDR3: TGTGCCAGCAGTTACCACCCGGCTGGTGACGAGCAGTACTTC.

V usage is TRBV7-2 and J usage is TRBJ1-2; D is unresolved. This CDR3 is built from 12 residues. Trimming left V 3 bases short and J 8 bases short, with 10 bases between. Germline V CDR1 and CDR2: SGHTA, FQGNSA. The CDR3 here is CASSFTDRGYTF. The CDR3 bases are TGTGCCAGCAGCTTTACAGATCGGGGCTACACCTTC.

There are many counts of this clonotype. The chain has TRBV6-5 and TRBJ2-7; tentatively, D is TRBD1 (7 bases). Between the trimmed V and J ends, which lost 2 bases and 6 bases, there was a span of 17 bases. CDR1 and CDR2 (germline): MNHEY, SVGAGI. CDR3 size: 15 residues. CDR3 loop: CASSYRVSGGREQYF. In DNA form, the CDR3 reads TGTGCCAGCAGTTACCGGGTGTCAGGGGGGCGCGAGCAGTACTTC.

This clonotype was seen only a few times. CDR3 DNA sequence: TGCAGTGCTAGACCGCCCTCCTATAATTCACCCCTCCACTTT. This sequence encodes CSARPPSYNSPLHF. The V call is TRBV20-1, the J call TRBJ1-6; D is undetermined. The V and J ends lost 2 bases and 0 bases respectively, with 5 bases between them. This CDR3 region has 14 residues. The V gene's germline CDR1 is DFQATT and CDR2 SNEGSKA (reference sequence).